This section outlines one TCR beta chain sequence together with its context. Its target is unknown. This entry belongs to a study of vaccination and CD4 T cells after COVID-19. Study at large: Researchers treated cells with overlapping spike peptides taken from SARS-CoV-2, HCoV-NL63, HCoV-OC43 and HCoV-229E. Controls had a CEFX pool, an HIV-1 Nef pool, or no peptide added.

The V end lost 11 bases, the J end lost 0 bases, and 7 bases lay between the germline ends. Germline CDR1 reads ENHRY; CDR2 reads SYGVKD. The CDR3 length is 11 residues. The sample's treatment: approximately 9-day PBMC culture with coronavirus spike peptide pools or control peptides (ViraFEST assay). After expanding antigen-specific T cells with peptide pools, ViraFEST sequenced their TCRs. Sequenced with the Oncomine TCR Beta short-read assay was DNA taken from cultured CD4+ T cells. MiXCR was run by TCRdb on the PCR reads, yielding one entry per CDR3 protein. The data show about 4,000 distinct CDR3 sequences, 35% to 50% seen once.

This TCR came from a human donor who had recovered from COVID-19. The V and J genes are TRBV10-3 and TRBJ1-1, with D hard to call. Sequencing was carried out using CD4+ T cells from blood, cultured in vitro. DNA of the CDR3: TGTGCCGCGGGATTGAACACTGAAGCTTTCTTT. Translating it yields CAAGLNTEAFF.